This T cell receptor (beta chain) was obtained from a study of cytomegalovirus exposure and HLA in healthy donors. Findings of the study overall: The dataset shows that most TCR sequences were rare, while some public TCRs occurred in many donors.

The CDR3 extends over 14 amino acids. From germline, CDR1 is SGHTA and CDR2 FQGNSA. The germline V and J ends were trimmed by 3 bases and 2 bases, with 10 bases remaining between them. The table came from immunoSEQ multiplex PCR; TCRdb's copy has only in-frame clones and leaves some out. Of roughly 300,000 clones detected, about 85% appear once; the ten largest clones hold 0.95% to 1.5%. In this sample, this clone turned up once. The antigen remains unidentified. This sequence joins TRBV7-2 and TRBJ1-1, with TRBD1 as a possible D gene (5 bases). This TCR derives from a woman aged 25 to 45 in good health and CMV-seropositive. What was sequenced was PBMCs. CDR3 in amino acids: CASSFKTVNTEAFF. CDR3 bases: TGTGCCAGCAGCTTTAAGACAGTAAACACTGAAGCTTTCTTT.